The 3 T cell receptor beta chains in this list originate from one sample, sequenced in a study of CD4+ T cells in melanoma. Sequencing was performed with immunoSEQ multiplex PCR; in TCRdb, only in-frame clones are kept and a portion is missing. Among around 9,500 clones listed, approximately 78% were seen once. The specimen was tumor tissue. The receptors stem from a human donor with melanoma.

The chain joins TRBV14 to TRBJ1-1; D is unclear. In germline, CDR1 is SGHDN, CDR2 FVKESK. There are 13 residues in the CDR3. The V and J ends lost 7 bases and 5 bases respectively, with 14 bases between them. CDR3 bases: TGTGCCAGCAAAGACCTGGGTGGAACTGAAGCTTTCTTT. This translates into CASKDLGGTEAFF.

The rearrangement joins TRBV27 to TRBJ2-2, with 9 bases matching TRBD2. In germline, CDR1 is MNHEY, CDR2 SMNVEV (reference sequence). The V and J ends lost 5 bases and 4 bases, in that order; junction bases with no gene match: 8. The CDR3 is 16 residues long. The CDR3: CASSTTGLATTGELFF. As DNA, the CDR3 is TGTGCCAGCAGTACAACGGGACTAGCCACCACCGGGGAGCTGTTTTTT.

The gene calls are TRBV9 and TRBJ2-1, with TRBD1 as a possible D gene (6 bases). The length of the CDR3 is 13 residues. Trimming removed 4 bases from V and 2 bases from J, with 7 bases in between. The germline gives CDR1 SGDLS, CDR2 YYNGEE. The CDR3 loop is CASSRTAYNEQFF. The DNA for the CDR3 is TGTGCCAGCAGCAGGACAGCCTACAATGAGCAGTTCTTC.